This TCR beta chain was found in a study of T cells in tumors after PD-1 blockade. About the research overall: Patients had no prior checkpoint blockade, systemic immunosuppressants, or anti-cancer therapy within 4 weeks. Patients received pembrolizumab 200 mg every 3 weeks or cemiplimab 350 mg every 2 weeks. During anti-PD-1 treatment, some patients continued daily vismodegib 150 mg. Regarding the study as a whole: Some novel exhausted tumor clones appeared in pre-treatment blood, suggesting peripheral recruitment.

The method was immunoSEQ multiplex PCR; TCRdb's version includes in-frame clones alone and lacks a portion of them. The repertoire holds just under 65,000 clones, with over 65% as singletons. As for this clone: The antigen remains undetermined.

The CDR3 spans 13 residues. With 4 bases removed from V and 3 bases from J, the gap between germline ends came to 11 bases. Germline V lookup: CDR1 SGHNT, CDR2 YYREEE (reference sequence). This specimen consisted of PBMCs, obtained after anti-PD-1 treatment. The rearrangement joins TRBV5-4 to TRBJ2-7; TRBD1 or TRBD2 may be the D gene (5 bases each). The origin of this receptor is a human donor with basal cell carcinoma. This CDR3 is CASSVAGGYEQYF. CDR3 coding DNA: TGTGCCAGCAGCGTGGCTGGGGGCTACGAGCAGTACTTC.